Listed below are T cell receptor beta chains from one sample, sequenced in a study of T cell responses to AZD1222 COVID-19 vaccine. Here immunoSEQ multiplex PCR was the method, and the copy in TCRdb shows in-frame clones only, minus some. The profile covers some 150,000 clones, with around 92% appearing a single time and 3.6% taken by the ten largest. Sample: peripheral blood, taken 28 days after the second AZD1222 dose. Receptors originate from an adult who received the AZD1222 COVID-19 vaccine. Each CDR3 is given with its conserved first and last residue. D genes are given only for firm matches. Clone size is stated in some rows and not others, as once, few, many or a class when expanded.

V	J	D	size	CDR3	DNA
TRBV5-1	TRBJ1-3	TRBD1	once	CASKQSTGAPGNTIYF	TGCGCCAGCAAACAAAGTACAGGGGCTCCTGGAAACACCATATATTTT
TRBV2	TRBJ1-5	NA	NA	CASRQALGQPQHF	TGTGCCAGCCGACAGGCCCTGGGACAGCCCCAGCATTTT
TRBV29-1	TRBJ2-2	NA	NA	CSVELSNTGELFF	TGCAGCGTTGAATTATCGAACACCGGGGAGCTGTTTTTT
TRBV6-6	TRBJ2-1	NA	NA	CASSYSRVYNEQFF	TGTGCCAGCAGTTACAGCAGGGTCTACAATGAGCAGTTCTTC
TRBV9	TRBJ1-2	NA	NA	CASSVSEVNYGYTF	TGTGCCAGCAGCGTCTCAGAAGTTAACTATGGCTACACCTTC
TRBV7-3	TRBJ2-3	NA	NA	CASSPPGTMTDTQYF	TGTGCCAGCAGCCCCCCCGGGACCATGACAGATACGCAGTATTTT
TRBV19	TRBJ1-4	NA	NA	CASRGDWSTNEKLFF	TGTGCCAGTAGGGGGGATTGGTCAACTAATGAAAAACTGTTTTTT
TRBV3-1/TRBV3-2	TRBJ2-6	TRBD1	NA	CASSAGTGFSGANVLTF	TGTGCCAGCAGCGCCGGGACAGGGTTTTCCGGGGCCAACGTCCTGACTTTC
TRBV19	TRBJ2-5	TRBD2	NA	CASSTRLAGGVGTQYF	TGTGCCAGTAGTACCCGACTAGCGGGGGGAGTTGGGACCCAGTACTTC
TRBV19	TRBJ2-1	TRBD2	NA	CASSTRLAGDAASYNEQFF	TGTGCCAGTAGTACCAGACTAGCGGGAGACGCTGCTTCCTACAATGAGCAGTTCTTC